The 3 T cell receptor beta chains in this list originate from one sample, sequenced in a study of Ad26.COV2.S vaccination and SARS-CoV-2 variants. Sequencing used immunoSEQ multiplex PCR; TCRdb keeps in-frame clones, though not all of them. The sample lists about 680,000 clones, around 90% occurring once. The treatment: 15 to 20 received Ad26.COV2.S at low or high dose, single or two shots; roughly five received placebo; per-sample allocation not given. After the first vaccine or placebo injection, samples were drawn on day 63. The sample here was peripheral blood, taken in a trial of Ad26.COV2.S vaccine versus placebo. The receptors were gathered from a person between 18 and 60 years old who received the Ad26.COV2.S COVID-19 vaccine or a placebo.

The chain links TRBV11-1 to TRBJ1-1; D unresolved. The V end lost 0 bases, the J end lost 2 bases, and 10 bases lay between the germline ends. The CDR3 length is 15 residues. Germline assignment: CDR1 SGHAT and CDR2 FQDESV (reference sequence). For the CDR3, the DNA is TGTGCCAGCAGCTTAGCGCAGCCGAGAAACACTGAAGCTTTCTTT. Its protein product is CASSLAQPRNTEAFF.

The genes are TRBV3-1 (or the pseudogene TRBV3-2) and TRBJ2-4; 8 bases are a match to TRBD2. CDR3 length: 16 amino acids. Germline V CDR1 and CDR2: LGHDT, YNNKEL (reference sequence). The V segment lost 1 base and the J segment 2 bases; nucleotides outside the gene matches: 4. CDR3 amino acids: CASSQGGRRSKNIQYF. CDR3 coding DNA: TGTGCCAGCAGCCAAGGCGGGAGGAGGTCCAAAAACATTCAGTACTTC.

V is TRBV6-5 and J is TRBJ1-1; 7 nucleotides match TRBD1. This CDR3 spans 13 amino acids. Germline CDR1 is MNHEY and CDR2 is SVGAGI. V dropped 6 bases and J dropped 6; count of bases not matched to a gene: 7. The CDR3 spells CASSRQGSAEAFF. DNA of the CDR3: TGTGCCAGCAGCCGACAGGGTTCCGCTGAAGCTTTCTTT.